The 18 T cell receptor beta chains below were found in one sample sequenced in a study of T cell changes during pregnancy in multiple sclerosis. Data came from immunoSEQ multiplex PCR; TCRdb stores just in-frame clones and leaves some out. The data show around 56,000 clones, roughly 94% seen once. The sample consisted of CD8+ T cells from peripheral blood mononuclear cells, taken after pregnancy. These receptors were collected from a female donor with multiple sclerosis, enrolled in a pregnancy study.

The chain carries TRBV7-9 and TRBJ2-6, with D perhaps TRBD1 (6 bases). Germline V lookup: CDR1 SEHNR, CDR2 FQNEAQ (reference sequence). This CDR3 has 17 amino acids. V was cut by 5 bases and J by 0 bases, with 14 bases left in between. CDR3 in amino acids: CASSPRDTDSGANVLTF. CDR3 nucleotide sequence: TGTGCCAGCAGCCCCCGGGACACCGACTCTGGGGCCAACGTCCTGACTTTC.

This chain uses TRBV6-1 with TRBJ2-7; 10 nucleotides line up with TRBD2. Per germline, CDR1 MNHNS and CDR2 SASEGT. The CDR3 extends over 18 amino acids. The V gene end was trimmed by 4 bases and the J gene end by 3 bases; junction bases not matched to a gene: 15. The CDR3 bases are TGTGCCAGCAGTGTGGGCCACCCCTTGATAGCGGGGGGCTACGAGCAGTACTTC. Translating it yields CASSVGHPLIAGGYEQYF.

The chain has TRBV27 and TRBJ1-2; 7 nucleotides agree with TRBD1. Losses at the gene ends were 3 bases for V and 0 bases for J; bases not matched to a gene: 7. The germline V gene has CDR1 MNHEY and CDR2 SMNVEV (reference sequence). This CDR3 comprises 16 residues. CDR3 bases: TGTGCCAGCAGTTTTTCCGGGACAGCGGCTAACTATGGCTACACCTTC. It translates to CASSFSGTAANYGYTF.

This clone has only a few counts. V usage is TRBV7-9 and J usage is TRBJ1-1, with D tentatively TRBD1 (5 bases). Trimming stripped 4 bases from V and 2 bases from J, with 17 bases between. Germline V gene lookup returns CDR1 SEHNR and CDR2 FQNEAQ (reference sequence). The CDR3 runs 16 residues. CDR3 coding DNA: TGTGCCAGCAGCTCCCCCCAGGGAGGCCCTAACACTGAAGCTTTCTTT. Translating it yields CASSSPQGGPNTEAFF.

This clone was observed once. This chain connects TRBV7-7 to TRBJ2-5; 7 bases agree with TRBD1. V lost 5 bases and J lost 5; bases outside the gene matches: 5. This CDR3 spans 13 amino acids. Looked up from germline, CDR1 is SSHAT and CDR2 is FNYEAQ (reference sequence). Here the CDR3 reads CASSQGVGETQYF. The CDR3 nucleotides read TGTGCCAGCAGCCAGGGGGTCGGTGAGACCCAGTACTTC.

J is TRBJ2-5 and V is TRBV7-9; 12 bases are shared with TRBD2. V shed 6 bases and J 2 bases; nucleotides not matched to a gene: 7. Germline values: CDR1 SEHNR, CDR2 FQNEAQ (reference sequence). This CDR3 region has 16 residues. CDR3 bases: TGTGCCAGCAGACTTGGACTAGCGGGGCTTCAAGAGACCCAGTACTTC. Protein: CASRLGLAGLQETQYF.

The chain has TRBV7-8 and TRBJ2-7, with 8 bases identical to TRBD1. Per the germline V gene, CDR1 is SGHVS and CDR2 is FQNEAQ. V shed 4 bases and J 2 bases; nucleotides not matched to a gene: 4. The CDR3 is 14 residues long. CDR3 amino acids: CASSSDRAPYEQYF. The CDR3 coding sequence is TGTGCCAGCAGCTCGGACAGGGCCCCCTACGAGCAGTACTTC.

The chain uses TRBV28 and TRBJ2-1, with 8 bases that match TRBD1. This CDR3 comprises 15 residues. In germline, CDR1 is MDHEN, CDR2 SYDVKM. With V trimmed by 4 bases and J by 7 bases, 9 bases remained unmatched. CDR3 DNA sequence: TGTGCCAGCAGTTCTTTATTGACAGGGGAGAATGAGCAGTTCTTC. Amino acids: CASSSLLTGENEQFF.

This chain links TRBV28 with TRBJ1-1, with 9 bases identical to TRBD1. V gave up 5 bases and J gave up 12 bases; unmatched junction bases: 7. This CDR3 region has 12 residues. CDR1 is MDHEN and CDR2 is SYDVKM in the germline V gene. The DNA for the CDR3 is TGTGCCAGCAGTACAGGGGGCGCTGAGCCTTTCTTT. Translated, it gives CASSTGGAEPFF. Together with reference TRBV28 and TRBJ1-1, the CDR3 gives the full variable domain: DVKVTQSSRYLVKRTGEKVFLECVQDMDHENMFWYRQDPGLGLRLIYFSYDVKMKEKGDIPEGYSVSREKKERFSLILESASTNQTSMYLCASSTGGAEPFFGQGTRLTVV.

This chain uses TRBV5-1 with TRBJ2-7; D is unclear. The CDR3 has 15 amino acids. V lost 3 bases, J lost 0 bases, and 13 bases lay in between. Germline V gene data show CDR1 as SGHRS and CDR2 as YFSETQ. The CDR3 DNA reads TGCGCCAGCAGCTCCGAGACTTTCAGCTCCTACGAGCAGTACTTC. Encoded protein: CASSSETFSSYEQYF.

This chain connects TRBV5-4 to TRBJ1-4; D not certain. The CDR3 runs 13 residues. Germline V gene lookup returns CDR1 SGHNT and CDR2 YYREEE (reference sequence). V lost 5 bases to trimming and J lost 8 bases, with 13 bases between them. CDR3 sequence (DNA): TGTGCCAGCAGTTGGAGCCGGGGAGAAAAACTGTTTTTT. It specifies CASSWSRGEKLFF.

The chain carries TRBV30 and TRBJ2-3; TRBD2 agrees at 12 bases. CDR1 and CDR2 from the germline V gene are GTSNPN and SVGIG (reference sequence). V was pared by 1 base and J by 5 bases, with 7 bases of the junction left unmatched. This CDR3 is 16 amino acids long. CDR3 nucleotide sequence: TGTGCCTGGAGTGCAGGACTAGCGGGAAAGGGAGATACGCAGTATTTT. Its translation is CAWSAGLAGKGDTQYF.

This rearrangement joins TRBV5-4 to TRBJ1-5; TRBD1 might be the D (6 bases). V was trimmed by 0 bases and J by 7 bases, leaving 11 bases between them. The length of the CDR3 is 14 residues. Germline values: CDR1 SGHNT, CDR2 YYREEE (reference sequence). This CDR3 is CASSLDRGGQPQHF. Here the CDR3 DNA reads TGTGCCAGCAGCTTGGATAGGGGGGGCCAGCCCCAGCATTTT.

The chain has TRBV19 and TRBJ1-1; D is uncertain. Germline-derived CDR1 and CDR2 are LNHDA and SQIVND (reference sequence). The CDR3 covers 16 residues. V was pared by 0 bases and J by 1 base, with 12 bases between. CDR3 nucleotide sequence: TGTGCCAGTAGTATAGATTGGCGGGGATCGAACACTGAAGCTTTCTTT. This sequence encodes CASSIDWRGSNTEAFF.

The sample holds one count of this clone. The J gene is TRBJ2-7, the V gene TRBV12-5, with 8 nucleotides matching TRBD2. The CDR3 loop spans 15 amino acids. The ends lost 1 base at V and 1 base at J; junction bases unmatched: 3. Germline lookup yields CDR1 LGHNT and CDR2 FRNRAP. Here the CDR3 reads CASGLGSGISYEQYF. As DNA, the CDR3 is TGTGCTAGTGGTTTGGGTAGCGGGATATCCTACGAGCAGTACTTC.

This clone appeared a few times. CDR3 sequence (DNA): TGTGCCAGTAGTATAGGGACAGGGAATGAGCAGTTCTTC. Protein: CASSIGTGNEQFF. V usage is TRBV19 and J usage is TRBJ2-1; 8 positions agree with TRBD1. The CDR3 runs to 13 residues. V was pared by 1 base and J by 7 bases, with 0 bases of the junction left unmatched. Germline assignment: CDR1 LNHDA and CDR2 SQIVND (reference sequence).

The V gene is TRBV5-1, the J gene TRBJ2-1; 8 bases agree with TRBD2. After removal of 0 bases from V and 1 base from J, the junction contained 9 bases not matched to a gene. CDR3 length equals 18 residues. Germline lookup yields CDR1 SGHRS and CDR2 YFSETQ. CDR3 residues: CASSLAVSLAGSYNEQFF. The CDR3 region has the DNA TGCGCCAGCAGCTTGGCCGTGTCATTAGCGGGGTCCTACAATGAGCAGTTCTTC.

The J gene is TRBJ2-7, the V gene TRBV18; D might be TRBD2 (5 bases). Germline-derived CDR1 and CDR2 are KGHSH and LQKENI. The CDR3 covers 11 residues. Trimming took 6 bases from V and 7 from J, leaving 10 bases between them. CDR3 DNA sequence: TGTGCCAGCTCGCCTGGGAGAGAGCAGTACTTC. It encodes CASSPGREQYF. Complete variable domain (other parts from reference TRBV18 and TRBJ2-7): NAGVMQNPRHLVRRRGQEARLRCSPMKGHSHVYWYRQLPEEGLKFMVYLQKENIIDESGMPKERFSAEFPKEGPSILRIQQVVRGDSAAYFCASSPGREQYFGPGTRLTVT.